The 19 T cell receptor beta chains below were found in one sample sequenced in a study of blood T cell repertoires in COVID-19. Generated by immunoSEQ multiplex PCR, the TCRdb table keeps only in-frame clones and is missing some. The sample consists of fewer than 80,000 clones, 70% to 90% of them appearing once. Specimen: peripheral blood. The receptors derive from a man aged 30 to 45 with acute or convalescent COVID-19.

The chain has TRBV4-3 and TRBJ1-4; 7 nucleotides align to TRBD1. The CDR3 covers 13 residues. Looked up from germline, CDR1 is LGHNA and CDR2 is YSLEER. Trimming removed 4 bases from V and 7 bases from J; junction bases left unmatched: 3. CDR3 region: CASSPGQLEKLFF. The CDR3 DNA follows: TGCGCCAGCAGCCCGGGACAGCTTGAAAAACTGTTTTTT.

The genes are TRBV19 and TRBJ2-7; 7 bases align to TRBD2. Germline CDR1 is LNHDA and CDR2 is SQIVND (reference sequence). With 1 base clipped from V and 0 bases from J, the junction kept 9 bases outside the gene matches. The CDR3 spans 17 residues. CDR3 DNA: TGTGCCAGTAGTATAGTCCCTCGGCGGGGGAGCTCCTACGAGCAGTACTTC. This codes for CASSIVPRRGSSYEQYF.

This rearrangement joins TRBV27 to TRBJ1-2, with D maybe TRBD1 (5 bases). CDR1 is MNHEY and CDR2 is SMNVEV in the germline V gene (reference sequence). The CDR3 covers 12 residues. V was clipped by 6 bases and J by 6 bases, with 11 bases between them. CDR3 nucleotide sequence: TGTGCCAGCAGGGTTCGGGGGAATGGCTACACCTTC. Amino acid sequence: CASRVRGNGYTF.

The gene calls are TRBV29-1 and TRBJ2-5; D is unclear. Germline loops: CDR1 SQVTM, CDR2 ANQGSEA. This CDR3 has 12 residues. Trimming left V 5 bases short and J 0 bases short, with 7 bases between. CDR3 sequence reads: CSVLHNQETQYF. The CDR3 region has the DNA TGCAGCGTTTTACACAACCAAGAGACCCAGTACTTC.

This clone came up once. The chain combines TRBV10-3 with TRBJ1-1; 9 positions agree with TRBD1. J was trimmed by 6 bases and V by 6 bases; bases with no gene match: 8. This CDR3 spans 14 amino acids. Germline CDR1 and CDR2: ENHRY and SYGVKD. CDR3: CAISAGTGNPEAFF. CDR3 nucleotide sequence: TGTGCCATCAGCGCCGGGACAGGGAATCCTGAAGCTTTCTTT.

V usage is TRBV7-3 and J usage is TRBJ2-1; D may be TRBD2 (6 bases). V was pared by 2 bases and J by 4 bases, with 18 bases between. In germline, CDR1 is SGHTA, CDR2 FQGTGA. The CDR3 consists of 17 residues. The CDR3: CASSLGPGGSGYNEQFF. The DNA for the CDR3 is TGTGCCAGCAGCTTAGGGCCGGGTGGTAGCGGTTACAATGAGCAGTTCTTC. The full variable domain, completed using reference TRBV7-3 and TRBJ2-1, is GAGVSQTPSNKVTEKGKYVELRCDPISGHTALYWYRQSLGQGPEFLIYFQGTGAADDSGLPNDRFFAVRPEGSVSTLKIQRTERGDSAVYLCASSLGPGGSGYNEQFFGPGTRLTVL.

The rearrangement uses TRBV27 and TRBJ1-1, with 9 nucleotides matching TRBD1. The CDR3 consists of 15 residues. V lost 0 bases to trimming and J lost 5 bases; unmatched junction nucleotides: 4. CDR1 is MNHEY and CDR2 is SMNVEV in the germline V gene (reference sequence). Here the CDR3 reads CASSLSGTGKTEAFF. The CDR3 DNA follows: TGTGCCAGCAGTTTATCCGGGACAGGGAAGACTGAAGCTTTCTTT.

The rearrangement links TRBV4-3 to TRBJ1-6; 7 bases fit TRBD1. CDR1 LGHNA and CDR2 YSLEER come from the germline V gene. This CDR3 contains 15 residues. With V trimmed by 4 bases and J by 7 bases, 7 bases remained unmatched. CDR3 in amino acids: CASSRDSNQNSPLHF. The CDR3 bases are TGCGCCAGCAGCCGGGACAGCAACCAAAATTCACCCCTCCACTTT.

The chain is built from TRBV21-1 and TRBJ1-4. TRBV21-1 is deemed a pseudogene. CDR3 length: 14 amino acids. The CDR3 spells CASRGGPEDEKLFF. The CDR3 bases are TGTGCCAGCCGCGGGGGACCCGAAGATGAAAAACTGTTTTTT.

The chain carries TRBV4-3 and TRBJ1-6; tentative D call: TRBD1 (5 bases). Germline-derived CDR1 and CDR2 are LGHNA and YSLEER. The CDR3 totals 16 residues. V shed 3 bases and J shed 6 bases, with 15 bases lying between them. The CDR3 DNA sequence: TGCGCCAGCAGCCAGGGAGGGACTTACCCTAATTCACCCCTCCACTTT. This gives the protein CASSQGGTYPNSPLHF.

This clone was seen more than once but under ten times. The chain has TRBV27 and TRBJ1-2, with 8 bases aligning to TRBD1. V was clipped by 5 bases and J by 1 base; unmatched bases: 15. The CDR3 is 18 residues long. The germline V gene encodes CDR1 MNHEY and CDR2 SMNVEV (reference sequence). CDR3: CASSPQTGAIRINYGYTF. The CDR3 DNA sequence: TGTGCCAGCAGTCCCCAGACAGGGGCGATAAGAATTAACTATGGCTACACCTTC.

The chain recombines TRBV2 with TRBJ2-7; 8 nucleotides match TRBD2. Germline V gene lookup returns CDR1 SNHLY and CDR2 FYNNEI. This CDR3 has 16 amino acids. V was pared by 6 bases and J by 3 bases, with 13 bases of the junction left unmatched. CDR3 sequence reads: CASSSLGGGPLYEQYV. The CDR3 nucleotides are TGTGCCAGCAGCTCTCTAGGCGGGGGGCCTCTCTACGAGCAGTACGTC.

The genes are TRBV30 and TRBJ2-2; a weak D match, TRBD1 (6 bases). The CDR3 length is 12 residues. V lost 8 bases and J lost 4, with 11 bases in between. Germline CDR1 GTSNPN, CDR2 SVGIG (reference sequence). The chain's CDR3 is CASRGGTGELFF. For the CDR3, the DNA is TGTGCCAGCAGGGGTGGCACCGGGGAGCTGTTTTTT.

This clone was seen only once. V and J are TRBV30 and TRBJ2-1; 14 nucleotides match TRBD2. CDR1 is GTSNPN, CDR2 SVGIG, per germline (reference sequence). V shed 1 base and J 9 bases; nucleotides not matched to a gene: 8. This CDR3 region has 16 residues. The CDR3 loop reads CAWSGLGLAGVGEQFF. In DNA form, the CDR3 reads TGTGCCTGGAGTGGGTTGGGACTAGCGGGGGTGGGTGAGCAGTTCTTC.

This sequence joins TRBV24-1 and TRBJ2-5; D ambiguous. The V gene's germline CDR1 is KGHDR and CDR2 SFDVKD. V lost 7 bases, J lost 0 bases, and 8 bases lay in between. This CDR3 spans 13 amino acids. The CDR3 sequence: CATRSVNQETQYF. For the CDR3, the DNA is TGTGCCACCAGGTCAGTAAACCAAGAGACCCAGTACTTC.

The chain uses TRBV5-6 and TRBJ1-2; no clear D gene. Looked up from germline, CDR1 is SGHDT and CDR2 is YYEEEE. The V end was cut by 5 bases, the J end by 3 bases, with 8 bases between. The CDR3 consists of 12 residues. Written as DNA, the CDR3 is TGTGCCAGCAGTATCGAGGACTATGGCTACACCTTC. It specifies CASSIEDYGYTF. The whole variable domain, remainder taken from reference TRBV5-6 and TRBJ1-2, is DAGVTQSPTHLIKTRGQQVTLRCSPKSGHDTVSWYQQALGQGPQFIFQYYEEEERQRGNFPDRFSGHQFPNYSSELNVNALLLGDSALYLCASSIEDYGYTFGSGTRLTVV.

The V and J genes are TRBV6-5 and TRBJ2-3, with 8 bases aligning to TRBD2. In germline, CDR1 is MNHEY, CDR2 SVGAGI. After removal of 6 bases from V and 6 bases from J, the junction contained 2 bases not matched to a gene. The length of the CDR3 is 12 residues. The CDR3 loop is CASRERGDTQYF. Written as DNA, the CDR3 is TGTGCCAGCAGAGAGCGGGGGGATACGCAGTATTTT.

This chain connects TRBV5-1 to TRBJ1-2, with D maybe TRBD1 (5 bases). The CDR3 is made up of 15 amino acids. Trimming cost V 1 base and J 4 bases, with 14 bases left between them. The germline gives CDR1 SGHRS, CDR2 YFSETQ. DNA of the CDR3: TGCGCCAGCAGCTTGACGACAGAGGCCCTCTATGGCTACACCTTC. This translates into CASSLTTEALYGYTF. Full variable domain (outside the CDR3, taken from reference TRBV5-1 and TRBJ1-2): KAGVTQTPRYLIKTRGQQVTLSCSPISGHRSVSWYQQTPGQGLQFLFEYFSETQRNKGNFPGRFSGRQFSNSRSEMNVSTLELGDSALYLCASSLTTEALYGYTFGSGTRLTVV.

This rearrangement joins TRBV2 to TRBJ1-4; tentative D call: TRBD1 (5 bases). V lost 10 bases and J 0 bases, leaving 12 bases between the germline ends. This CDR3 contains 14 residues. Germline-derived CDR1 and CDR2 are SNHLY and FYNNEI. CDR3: CATQTDATNEKLFF. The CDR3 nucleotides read TGTGCCACCCAGACAGACGCAACTAATGAAAAACTGTTTTTT.